The sequence of this TCR beta chain was determined in a study of regulatory T cells in long-lasting Graves disease. The time point denotes: persistent/refractory GD, antithyroid drugs over 5 years with positive TRAb. Making the TCR library involved RNA that had been extracted from PBMCs. The V end was cut by 3 bases, the J end by 3 bases, with 21 bases between. The V gene's germline CDR1 is DFQATT and CDR2 SNEGSKA (reference sequence). The CDR3 runs 17 residues. According to the study, TCR beta libraries were built with iRepertoire HTBI primers and CDR3-region Arm-PCR. TCRdb re-called the multiplex PCR reads with MiXCR, one entry per CDR3 protein. Found here are some 430,000 distinct CDR3 sequences, under 25% of them singletons; the top ten hold about 6.6%. A few counts support this clonotype.

The sample here was peripheral blood mononuclear cells (PBMCs), taken when the disease was refractory, from a patient treated with antithyroid drugs. The sequence came from a female donor with Graves disease. The V call is TRBV20-1, the J call TRBJ1-5; the D gene is possibly TRBD1 (5 bases). As DNA, the CDR3 is TGCAGTGCTAGGGTCAGGGAAGGTAGCTATGACAATCAGCCCCAGCATTTT. Protein: CSARVREGSYDNQPQHF.